The T cell receptor (beta chain) under discussion was sequenced for a study of control samples from healthy donors and cancer patients. The CDR3 loop spans 17 amino acids. Sequencing was performed with immunoSEQ multiplex PCR; in TCRdb, only in-frame clones are kept and a portion is missing. The profile shows over 150,000 clones, approximately 93% of them singletons. The sample was blood. The chain is built from TRBV12-1 and TRBJ1-5; TRBD1 is taken as the D call from the table, unchecked against the DNA. TRBV12-1 is shown as a pseudogene. The sequence was obtained from a middle-aged man in good health. The CDR3 loop reads CASSTTGLNNSNQPQHF. The DNA for the CDR3 is TGTGCCAGCAGCACCACAGGCCTGAACAATTCCAATCAGCCCCAGCATTTT.